This section outlines one T cell receptor beta chain sequence together with its context. TCRdb's copy holds only in-frame clones and misses some; the assay was immunoSEQ multiplex PCR. The sample consists of about 680,000 clones, around 89% of them appearing once. The data derive from a study of Ad26.COV2.S vaccination and SARS-CoV-2 variants. Treatment: 15 to 20 received Ad26.COV2.S at low or high dose, single or two shots; 5 received placebo; per-sample allocation not given. The investigators took samples on day 63 after the first vaccine or placebo injection. V was shortened by 5 bases and J by 8 bases, with 10 bases between the two germline ends. The CDR3 is 13 residues long. Germline CDR1 and CDR2: LNHDA and SQIVND (reference sequence).

The source was peripheral blood, collected in a trial of Ad26.COV2.S vaccine versus placebo. The TCR was taken from a person aged 18-60 years who received the Ad26.COV2.S COVID-19 vaccine or a placebo. The V and J genes are TRBV19 and TRBJ1-6, with unresolved D. CDR3 in amino acids: CASSFRIDSPLHF. The CDR3 nucleotides are TGTGCCAGTAGTTTCAGGATCGATTCACCCCTCCACTTT.